One and the same sample provided the 12 T cell receptor beta chains below, sequenced in a study of blood T cells in healthy people across ages. A sample-barcoded 5' primer and a J-beta primer mix were used in a second PCR of roughly 7 to 12 cycles. One entry per CDR3 protein results from TCRdb running MiXCR on the 5' RACE reads. The table has around 800,000 distinct CDR3 sequences, around 68% seen once. The sequencing input was blood. The receptors originated from a man aged 25-45 years in good health.

The gene calls are TRBV15 and TRBJ2-7; D possibly matches TRBD1 or TRBD2 (6 bases each). Trimming cost V 1 base and J 5 bases, with 9 bases left between them. The CDR3 runs 13 residues. Germline CDR1 is LNHNV and CDR2 is YYDKDF (reference sequence). Here the CDR3 DNA reads TGTGCCACCAGCAGAGTCGGGGGCGACGAGCAGTACTTC. Encoded protein: CATSRVGGDEQYF.

This clonotype was seen a single time. The gene calls are TRBV27 and TRBJ2-7, with D perhaps matching TRBD2 (6 bases). The J call is doubtful: the DNA matches TRBJ2-5 better. Germline V gene lookup returns CDR1 MNHEY and CDR2 SMNVEV (reference sequence). CDR3 length equals 17 residues. CDR3 sequence reads: CASSLLEGAARQETQYF. The CDR3 DNA reads as TGTGCCAGCAGTTTATTGGAGGGAGCGGCTCGTCAAGAGACCCAGTACTTC.

The gene calls are TRBV20-1 and TRBJ1-6, with TRBD1 as a possible D gene (6 bases). CDR1 is DFQATT and CDR2 is SNEGSKA in the germline V gene (reference sequence). This CDR3 region has 16 residues. V was cut by 3 bases and J by 7 bases, with 19 bases left in between. The CDR3 loop reads CSASGATRGVNSPLHF. The CDR3, as DNA: TGCAGTGCTAGCGGGGCCACAAGGGGGGTGAATTCACCCCTCCACTTT.

This chain links TRBV18 with TRBJ2-3; a weak D match, TRBD1 (5 bases). The germline CDR1 and CDR2 sequences are KGHSH and LQKENI. Trimming stripped 0 bases from V and 2 bases from J, with 12 bases between. The CDR3 sequence is 16 residues long. In DNA form, the CDR3 reads TGTGCCAGCTCACCACCGAGGCTTGGGGCCACAGATACGCAGTATTTT. Protein product: CASSPPRLGATDTQYF. Variable domain in full (rest from reference TRBV18 and TRBJ2-3): NAGVMQNPRHLVRRRGQEARLRCSPMKGHSHVYWYRQLPEEGLKFMVYLQKENIIDESGMPKERFSAEFPKEGPSILRIQQVVRGDSAAYFCASSPPRLGATDTQYFGPGTRLTVL.

The CDR3 sequence: CASRGGQGKGYEQYF. The CDR3 DNA sequence: TGTGCCAGCAGGGGGGGACAGGGAAAAGGCTACGAGCAGTACTTC. The chain employs TRBV12-3 or TRBV12-4 and TRBJ2-1; 9 nucleotides align to TRBD1. Near its end, the DNA agrees better with TRBJ2-7, so the J call may be wrong. The CDR3 covers 15 residues.

The chain employs TRBV5-1 and TRBJ1-6; TRBD1 matches at 7 bases. V shed 3 bases and J 14 bases; nucleotides not matched to a gene: 8. Germline V gene lookup returns CDR1 SGHRS and CDR2 YFSETQ. The CDR3 extends over 13 amino acids. CDR3 nucleotides: TGCGCCAGCAGCTCTGACAGGGAGCAAGCCCTCCACTTT. Protein product: CASSSDREQALHF. Looking up the rest from reference TRBV5-1 and TRBJ1-6 gives the full variable domain: KAGVTQTPRYLIKTRGQQVTLSCSPISGHRSVSWYQQTPGQGLQFLFEYFSETQRNKGNFPGRFSGRQFSNSRSEMNVSTLELGDSALYLCASSSDREQALHFGNGTRLTVT.

This clonotype came up many times. The chain recombines TRBV20-1 with TRBJ2-1; D uncertain. This CDR3 spans 14 amino acids. Trimming took off 5 bases at V and 3 bases at J, with 14 bases between the two ends. Per the germline V gene, CDR1 is DFQATT and CDR2 is SNEGSKA (reference sequence). CDR3 residues: CSARLVTNYNEQFF. Written as DNA, the CDR3 is TGCAGTGCTCGCCTTGTTACCAACTACAATGAGCAGTTCTTC.

The chain has TRBV5-1 and TRBJ1-5; 10 positions match TRBD1. There are 17 residues in the CDR3. Losses at the gene ends were 5 bases for V and 5 bases for J; bases not matched to a gene: 13. Per the germline V gene, CDR1 is SGHRS and CDR2 is YFSETQ. The CDR3 sequence is CASRTLTGGVGDQPQHF. The CDR3 coding sequence is TGCGCCAGCAGAACCTTGACAGGGGGCGTTGGTGATCAGCCCCAGCATTTT.

This clonotype showed up just a few times. The V and J genes are TRBV10-3 and TRBJ2-1; unclear D gene. The CDR3 extends over 13 amino acids. Looked up from germline, CDR1 is ENHRY and CDR2 is SYGVKD. V gave up 10 bases and J gave up 2 bases, with 12 bases separating them. The CDR3 is CATRPEAYNEQFF. In DNA, the CDR3 is TGTGCCACCCGACCGGAAGCCTACAATGAGCAGTTCTTC.

This clonotype appeared a few times. This chain connects TRBV4-3 to TRBJ2-1, with TRBD2 matching over 8 bases. CDR1 and CDR2 from the germline V gene are LGHNA and YSLEER. The CDR3 is 16 amino acids. V lost 0 bases and J lost 7; bases outside the gene matches: 8. CDR3 nucleotides: TGCGCCAGCAGCCAAGAGGACCGGGGGGGTTGGAATGAGCAGTTCTTC. As protein: CASSQEDRGGWNEQFF.

The V gene is TRBV15, the J gene TRBJ2-7; D uncertain. This CDR3 contains 15 residues. Germline CDR1 reads LNHNV; CDR2 reads YYDKDF (reference sequence). Trimming left V 0 bases short and J 1 base short, with 10 bases between. CDR3 DNA sequence: TGTGCCACCAGCAGAGAGGCGTCTGGGTCCTACGAGCAGTACTTC. It encodes CATSREASGSYEQYF.

This sequence joins TRBV11-2 and TRBJ1-2; 9 bases are shared with TRBD1. Germline V gives CDR1 SGHAT, CDR2 FQNNGV. With 2 bases clipped from V and 0 bases from J, the junction kept 4 bases outside the gene matches. This CDR3 contains 16 residues. The CDR3 DNA reads TGTGCCAGCAGCTTAACCCGACAGGGGGCTAACTATGGCTACACCTTC. Amino acid sequence: CASSLTRQGANYGYTF.